A single T cell receptor (beta chain) is shown here with its context. The germline gives CDR1 MNHEY, CDR2 SVGAGI. The CDR3 length is 13 residues. V was cut by 7 bases and J by 7 bases, with 16 bases left in between. This specimen belongs to a study of blood T cell repertoires in COVID-19. Study at large: The United States, Italy and Spain provided the acute and convalescent COVID-19 samples.

In the study's own analysis: Counts of nucleated cells, estimated from reference gene primer amplification, were obtained. Clones were sequenced by immunoSEQ multiplex PCR, and TCRdb holds only the in-frame ones, with some missing. V, J and clone size were drawn from that table, and D and trimming were deduced from the DNA. Of 120,000 to 150,000 clones listed, over 75% were seen once; the top ten hold roughly 4.7%. The source is a woman between 50 and 59 years old with acute or convalescent COVID-19. V is TRBV6-5 and J is TRBJ1-2; no definite D call. Sample: peripheral blood. The CDR3 spells CASTQLGGFGYTF. The DNA for the CDR3 is TGTGCCAGCACCCAACTAGGAGGGTTTGGCTACACCTTC.